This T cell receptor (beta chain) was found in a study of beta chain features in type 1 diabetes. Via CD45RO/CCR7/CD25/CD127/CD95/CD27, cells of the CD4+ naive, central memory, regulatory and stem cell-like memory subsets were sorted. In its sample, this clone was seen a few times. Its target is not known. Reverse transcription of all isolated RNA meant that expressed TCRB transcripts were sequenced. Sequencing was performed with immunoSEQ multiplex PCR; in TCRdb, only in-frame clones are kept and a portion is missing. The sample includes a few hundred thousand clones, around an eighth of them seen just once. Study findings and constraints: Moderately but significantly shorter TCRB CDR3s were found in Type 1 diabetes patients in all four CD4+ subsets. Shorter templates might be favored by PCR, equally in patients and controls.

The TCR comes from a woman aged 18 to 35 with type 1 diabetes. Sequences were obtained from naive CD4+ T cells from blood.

The CDR3 DNA sequence: TGCGCCAGCAGCCAGACAGGATCCCGTGAAGCTTTCTTT. As protein: CASSQTGSREAFF. The chain combines TRBV5-1 with TRBJ1-1, with a possible D match to TRBD1 (6 bases). V gave up 4 bases and J gave up 7 bases, with 14 bases separating them. The germline gives CDR1 SGHRS, CDR2 YFSETQ. This CDR3 contains 13 residues.